These 8 T cell receptor beta chains originate from one sample sequenced in a study of blood T cell repertoires in COVID-19. Method: immunoSEQ multiplex PCR; TCRdb's copy keeps in-frame clones and lacks some. This table holds 150,000 to 200,000 clones, 85% to 90% found once. Sequencing was performed on peripheral blood. The receptors derive from a woman in her sixties or seventies with COVID-19, enrolled during active disease.

V gene TRBV29-1 combines with J gene TRBJ2-7; perhaps TRBD2 as D (6 bases). Germline CDR1 and CDR2: SQVTM and ANQGSEA. The V end was cut by 8 bases, the J end by 4 bases, with 18 bases between. This CDR3 spans 13 amino acids. The CDR3 nucleotides are TGCAGCTCCCTGGGGGGTGCTGAGTACGAGCAGTACTTC. It specifies CSSLGGAEYEQYF.

The rearrangement joins TRBV6-5 to TRBJ2-3, with TRBD1 as a possible D gene (6 bases). Germline CDR1 and CDR2: MNHEY and SVGAGI. Trimming stripped 6 bases from V and 3 bases from J, with 16 bases between. CDR3 length equals 15 residues. CDR3 nucleotide sequence: TGTGCCAGCAGGTTACTTACAGGGCTGACAGATACGCAGTATTTT. Encoded protein: CASRLLTGLTDTQYF.

The chain carries TRBV12-2 and TRBJ1-4; TRBD1, the D gene given by the table, was not confirmed from the DNA. TRBV12-2 is a pseudogene. The CDR3 spans 15 residues. CDR3 nucleotides: TGTGCAAGTCGCTTAGAATGCAGGGGGGATGAAAAACTGTTTTTT. Encoded protein: CASRLECRGDEKLFF.

The chain has TRBV19 and TRBJ2-7; D perhaps matches TRBD2 (5 bases). This CDR3 region has 15 residues. V was clipped by 0 bases and J by 0 bases, with 9 bases between them. CDR1 is LNHDA and CDR2 is SQIVND in the germline V gene (reference sequence). CDR3 residues: CASSIDLLGSYEQYF. The CDR3 DNA reads as TGTGCCAGTAGTATAGACTTACTAGGCTCCTACGAGCAGTACTTC.

The gene calls are TRBV6-5 and TRBJ1-2; D is possibly TRBD1 (6 bases). Per germline, CDR1 MNHEY and CDR2 SVGAGI. Deletions cut 6 bases from V and 4 bases from J, with 9 bases between. The CDR3 has 12 residues. CDR3 residues: CASRSDSYGYTF. CDR3 nucleotides: TGTGCCAGCAGATCGGACAGCTATGGCTACACCTTC.

The chain carries TRBV5-4 and TRBJ2-7, with 13 bases fitting TRBD2. This CDR3 region has 17 residues. The junction had 11 bases not matched to a gene; V was cut back by 4 bases and J by 4 bases. Germline CDR1 and CDR2: SGHNT and YYREEE (reference sequence). This CDR3 reads CASSRDPGLAGAYEQYF. CDR3 nucleotide sequence: TGTGCCAGCAGCCGGGACCCCGGACTAGCGGGAGCATACGAGCAGTACTTC.

The chain has TRBV11-3 and TRBJ1-2; 8 nucleotides line up with TRBD1. V was clipped by 4 bases and J by 3 bases; unmatched bases: 7. The CDR3 totals 15 residues. The germline gives CDR1 SGHNT, CDR2 YENEEA. The CDR3, as DNA: TGTGCCAGCAGCTATCGACAGGGGAGGGACTATGGCTACACCTTC. Translated, it gives CASSYRQGRDYGYTF.

The chain carries TRBV5-1 and TRBJ2-1; 11 nucleotides match TRBD2. Trimming removed 1 base from V and 4 bases from J; junction bases left unmatched: 4. The CDR3 consists of 16 residues. Germline V CDR1 and CDR2: SGHRS, YFSETQ. The CDR3 protein is CASSLTSSGRYNEQFF. The CDR3 coding sequence is TGCGCCAGCAGCTTGACCTCTAGCGGGAGGTACAATGAGCAGTTCTTC.